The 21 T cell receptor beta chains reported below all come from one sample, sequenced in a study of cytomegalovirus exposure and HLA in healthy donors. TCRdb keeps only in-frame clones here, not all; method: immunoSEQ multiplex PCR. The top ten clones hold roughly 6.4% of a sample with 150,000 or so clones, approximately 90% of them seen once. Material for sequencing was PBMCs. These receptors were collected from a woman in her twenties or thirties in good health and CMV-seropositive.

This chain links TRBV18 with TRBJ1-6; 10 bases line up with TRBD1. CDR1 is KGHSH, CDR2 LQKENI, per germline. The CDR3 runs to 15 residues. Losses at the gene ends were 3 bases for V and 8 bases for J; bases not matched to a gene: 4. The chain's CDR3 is CASSPRTGGDSPLHF. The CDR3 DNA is TGTGCCAGCTCACCCAGGACAGGGGGAGATTCACCCCTCCACTTT.

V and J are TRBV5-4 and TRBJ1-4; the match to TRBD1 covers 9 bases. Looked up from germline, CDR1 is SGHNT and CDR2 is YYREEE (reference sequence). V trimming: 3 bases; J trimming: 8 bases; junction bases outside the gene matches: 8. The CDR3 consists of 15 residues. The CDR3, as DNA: TGTGCCAGCAGCTCTCAACAGGGGGCGCAGGAAAAACTGTTTTTT. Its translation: CASSSQQGAQEKLFF.

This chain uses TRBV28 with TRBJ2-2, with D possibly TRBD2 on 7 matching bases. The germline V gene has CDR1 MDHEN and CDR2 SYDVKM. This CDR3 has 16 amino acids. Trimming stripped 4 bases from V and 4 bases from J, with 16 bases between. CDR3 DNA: TGTGCCAGCAGTTCGCCCGGGGGGCTGGGCACCGGGGAGCTGTTTTTT. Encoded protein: CASSSPGGLGTGELFF.

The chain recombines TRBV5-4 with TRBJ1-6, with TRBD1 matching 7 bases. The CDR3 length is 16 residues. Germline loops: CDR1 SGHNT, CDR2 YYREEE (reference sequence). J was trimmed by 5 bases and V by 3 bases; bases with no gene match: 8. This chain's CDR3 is CASSWESGQNNSPLHF. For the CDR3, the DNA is TGTGCCAGCAGCTGGGAATCGGGACAGAATAATTCACCCCTCCACTTT. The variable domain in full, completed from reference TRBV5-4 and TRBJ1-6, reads ETGVTQSPTHLIKTRGQQVTLRCSSQSGHNTVSWYQQALGQGPQFIFQYYREEENGRGNFPPRFSGLQFPNYSSELNVNALELDDSALYLCASSWESGQNNSPLHFGNGTRLTVT.

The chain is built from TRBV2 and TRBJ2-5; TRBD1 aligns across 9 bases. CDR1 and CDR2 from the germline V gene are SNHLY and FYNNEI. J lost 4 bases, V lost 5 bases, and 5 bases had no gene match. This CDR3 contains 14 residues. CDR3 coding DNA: TGTGCCAGCAGTCAACAGGGGGCTAGAGAGACCCAGTACTTC. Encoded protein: CASSQQGARETQYF.

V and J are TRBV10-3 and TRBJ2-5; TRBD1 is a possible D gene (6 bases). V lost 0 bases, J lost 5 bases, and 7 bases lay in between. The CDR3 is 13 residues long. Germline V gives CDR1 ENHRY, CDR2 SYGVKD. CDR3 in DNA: TGTGCCATCAGTGAGTCAGGGGGTGAGACCCAGTACTTC. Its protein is CAISESGGETQYF.

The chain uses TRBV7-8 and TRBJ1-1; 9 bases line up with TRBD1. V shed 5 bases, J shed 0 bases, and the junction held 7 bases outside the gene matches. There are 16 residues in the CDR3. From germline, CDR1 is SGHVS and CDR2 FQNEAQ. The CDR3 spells CASSQRDRELNTEAFF. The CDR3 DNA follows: TGTGCCAGCAGCCAGAGGGACAGGGAATTGAACACTGAAGCTTTCTTT.

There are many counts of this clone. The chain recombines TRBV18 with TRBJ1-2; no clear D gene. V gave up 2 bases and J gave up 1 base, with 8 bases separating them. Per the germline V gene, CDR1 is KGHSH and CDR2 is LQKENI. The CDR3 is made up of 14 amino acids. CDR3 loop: CASSPNRYNYGYTF. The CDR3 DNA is TGTGCCAGCTCACCAAACCGCTATAACTATGGCTACACCTTC.

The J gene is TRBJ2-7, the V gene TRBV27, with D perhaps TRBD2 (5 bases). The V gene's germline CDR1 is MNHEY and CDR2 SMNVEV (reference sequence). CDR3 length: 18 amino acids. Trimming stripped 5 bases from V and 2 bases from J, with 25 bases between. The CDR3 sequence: CASSLHPFGVTPTYEQYF. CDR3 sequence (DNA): TGTGCCAGCAGTCTCCACCCATTCGGGGTAACCCCTACCTACGAGCAGTACTTC.

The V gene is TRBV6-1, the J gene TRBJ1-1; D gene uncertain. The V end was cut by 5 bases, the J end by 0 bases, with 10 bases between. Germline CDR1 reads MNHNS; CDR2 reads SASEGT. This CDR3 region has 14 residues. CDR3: CASSLGRVNTEAFF. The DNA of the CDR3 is TGTGCCAGCAGTTTAGGTCGGGTGAACACTGAAGCTTTCTTT.

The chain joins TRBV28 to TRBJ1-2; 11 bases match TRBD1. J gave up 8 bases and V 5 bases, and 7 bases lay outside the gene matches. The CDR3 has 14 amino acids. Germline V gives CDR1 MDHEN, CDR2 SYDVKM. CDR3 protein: CASSRTGGARGYTF. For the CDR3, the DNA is TGTGCCAGCAGTCGGACAGGGGGCGCGCGGGGCTACACCTTC.

The CDR3 DNA reads as TGTGCCAGCAGTTTTCCGGGAGCCCGCGCAGATACGCAGTATTTT. It is translated as CASSFPGARADTQYF. The chain combines TRBV28 with TRBJ2-3, with TRBD2 as a possible D gene (6 bases). Trimming removed 3 bases from V and 4 bases from J, with 14 bases in between. Germline CDR1 and CDR2: MDHEN and SYDVKM. The CDR3 contains 15 residues.

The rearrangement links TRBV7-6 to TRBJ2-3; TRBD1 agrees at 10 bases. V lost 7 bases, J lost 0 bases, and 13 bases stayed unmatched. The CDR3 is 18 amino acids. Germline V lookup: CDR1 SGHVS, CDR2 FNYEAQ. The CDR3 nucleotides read TGTGCCAGCACCGAGATGCCGGGACAGGGGTTGAGCACAGATACGCAGTATTTT. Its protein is CASTEMPGQGLSTDTQYF.

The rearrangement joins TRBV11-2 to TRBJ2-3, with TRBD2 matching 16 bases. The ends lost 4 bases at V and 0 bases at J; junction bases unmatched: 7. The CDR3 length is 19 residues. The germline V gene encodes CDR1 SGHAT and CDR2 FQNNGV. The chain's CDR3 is CASSSGLAGGLISTDTQYF. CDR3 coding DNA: TGTGCCAGCAGCTCGGGACTAGCGGGGGGGCTTATAAGCACAGATACGCAGTATTTT. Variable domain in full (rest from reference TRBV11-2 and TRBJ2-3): EAGVAQSPRYKIIEKRQSVAFWCNPISGHATLYWYQQILGQGPKLLIQFQNNGVVDDSQLPKDRFSAERLKGVDSTLKIQPAKLEDSAVYLCASSSGLAGGLISTDTQYFGPGTRLTVL.

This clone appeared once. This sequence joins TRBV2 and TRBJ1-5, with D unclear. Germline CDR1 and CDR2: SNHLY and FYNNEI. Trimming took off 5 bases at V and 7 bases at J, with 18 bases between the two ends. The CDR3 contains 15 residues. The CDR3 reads CASSYGGNRNQPQHF. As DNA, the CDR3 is TGTGCCAGCAGTTATGGAGGGAATAGGAACCAGCCCCAGCATTTT.

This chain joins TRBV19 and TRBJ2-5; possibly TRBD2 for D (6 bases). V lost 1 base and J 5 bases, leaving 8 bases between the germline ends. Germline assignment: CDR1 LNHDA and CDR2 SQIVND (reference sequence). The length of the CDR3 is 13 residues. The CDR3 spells CASSIGGGETQYF. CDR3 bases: TGTGCCAGTAGTATAGGAGGAGGGGAGACCCAGTACTTC.

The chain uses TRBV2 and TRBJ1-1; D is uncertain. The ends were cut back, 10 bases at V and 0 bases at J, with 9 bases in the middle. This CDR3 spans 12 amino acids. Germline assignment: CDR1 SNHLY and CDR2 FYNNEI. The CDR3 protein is CAIFGLNTEAFF. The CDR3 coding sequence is TGTGCCATCTTTGGCTTGAACACTGAAGCTTTCTTT.

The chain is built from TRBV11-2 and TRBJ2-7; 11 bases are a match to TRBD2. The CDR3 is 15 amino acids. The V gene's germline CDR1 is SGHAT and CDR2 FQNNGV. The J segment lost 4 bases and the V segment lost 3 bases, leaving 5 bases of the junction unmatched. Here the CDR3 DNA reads TGTGCCAGCAGCTTTTCTAGCGGGGGGCGATACGAGCAGTACTTC. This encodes CASSFSSGGRYEQYF.

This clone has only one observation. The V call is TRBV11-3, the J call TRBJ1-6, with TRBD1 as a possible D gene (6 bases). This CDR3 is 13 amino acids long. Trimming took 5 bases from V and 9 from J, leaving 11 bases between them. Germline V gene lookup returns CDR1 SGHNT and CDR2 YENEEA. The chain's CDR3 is CASSPGDGSPLHF. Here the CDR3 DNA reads TGTGCCAGCAGCCCAGGGGACGGTTCACCCCTCCACTTT.

Here the CDR3 DNA reads TGTGCCAGTAGTACCCCGGGAGGGCCGGATCAGCCCCAGCATTTT. Protein sequence: CASSTPGGPDQPQHF. The V and J genes are TRBV19 and TRBJ1-5; no clear D. V was shortened by 4 bases and J by 5 bases, with 15 bases between the two germline ends. Germline CDR1 LNHDA, CDR2 SQIVND (reference sequence). This CDR3 is 15 amino acids long.

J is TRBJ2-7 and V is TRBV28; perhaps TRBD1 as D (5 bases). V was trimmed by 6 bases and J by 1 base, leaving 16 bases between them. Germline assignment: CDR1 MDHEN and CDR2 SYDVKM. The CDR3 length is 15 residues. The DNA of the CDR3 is TGTGCCAGCAGAGCCGTAGGGGCAACGTCCTACGAGCAGTACTTC. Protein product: CASRAVGATSYEQYF.